What follows is one T cell receptor beta chain and its context. This clonotype was counted at least ten times. Its specific antigen is unknown. Base qualities are not recorded, but no much larger clone differs from it by a single base. TCR beta CDR3 regions were amplified from RNA transcripts. A first-round RT-PCR of the TCR CDR3 used the HTBI primer set with the Qiagen OneStep RT-PCR kit. Libraries were constructed in a second round of multiplex PCR, after which size selection and purification were carried out. Libraries were sequenced paired-end with 100 bp reads on an Illumina HiSeq2000. Turning to the authors' computational methods: Raw data were processed with SOAPnuke, discarding reads with adapters, uncalled bases, mean Phred below 15, or no exact constant-primer or identifier match. High-quality paired reads were merged with COPE v1.2.5, and unique nucleotide sequences were defined as clonotypes. MiTCR v1.1 was used to align the clonotypes against IMGT TRBV, TRBD and TRBJ reference segments. Analysis was restricted to V-J combinations with a frequency above 0.0001, which covered roughly 99% of repertoires. A TCS score was defined as the ratio between F50 (clonal expansion) and ExV (chaos), using BLOSUM62-based TCRdist between CDR3 peptides within each V-J. Welch's t-statistics and random forest reduced around 520 V-J features to around 14, which were used in a naive Bayes classifier (R e1071). TCRdb applied fastp at Q25 and MiXCR to the public reads, then kept only in-frame beta chains. One record per CDR3 amino acid sequence lists the most common genes and DNA. TCRdb's processing, not the study's, gives the V and J calls here. This sample lists about 480,000 distinct CDR3 sequences; 14% were detected once. The ten top clones hold under 20% of the sample.

The sample is drawn from a study of T cells in Graves' hyperthyroidism and ophthalmopathy (dated by TCRdb to between 2018 and 2020). Broadly, across the study: Peripheral blood samples were taken at the time of initial diagnosis, prior to any treatment. Thyroid tissue and blood T-cell repertoires from roughly 6 Graves' hyperthyroidism patients were also compared in the study. Prospective prediction of ophthalmopathy was tested in an independent validation cohort consisting of 18 hyperthyroidism patients and over 15 patients who later progressed to ophthalmopathy. To identify distinguishing TCR V-J signatures, a discovery cohort of about 100 patients was used, comprising 43 with Graves' ophthalmopathy and roughly 60 with stable Graves' hyperthyroidism. Following sampling, methimazole starting at 30 mg daily was given to hyperthyroidism patients, and high-dose intravenous methylprednisolone was given to ophthalmopathy patients. The paper describes TCR Vbeta CDR3 sequencing of 130 to 150 peripheral blood samples, made up of roughly 45 ophthalmopathy patients, 70 to 80 hyperthyroidism patients and 17 progressor patients. The 100 discovery patients were randomly split 7:3 into training and test sets. Summary of the overall study and its limitations: In validation, the model predicted progression to ophthalmopathy with roughly 66% sensitivity and approximately 72% specificity, a median of about six months before onset. Most expanded thyroid clonotypes (frequency above 0.001) were also found in blood, which suggests that blood repertoires may mirror thyroid immune responses. A 13 V-J signature model separated ophthalmopathy from stable hyperthyroidism, with around 90% sensitivity and 81% to 83% specificity in cross-validation and 80%/75% in testing. No statistical method was used to fix the sample size in advance, and group allocation was not hidden from the investigators.

Stable Graves' hyperthyroidism was defined as no progression to ophthalmopathy during 18 months of follow-up. Hyperthyroidism patients were newly diagnosed, had a disease duration of under 2 months, and were aged 18 to 65 years. Patients with uncontrolled infections, other autoimmune diseases, pregnancy or lactation were excluded. Diagnoses were established on the basis of clinical symptoms, serum thyroxine and TRAb, thyroid ultrasound, and orbital computed tomography. PBMCs were isolated from approximately 10 ml of fresh peripheral blood by Ficoll-Paque density gradient centrifugation. Trizol reagent was used to extract total RNA, and RNA quality was then checked on an Agilent 2100 Bioanalyzer. The CDR1 and CDR2 encoded by the germline V gene (reference sequence) are MNHEY and SMNVEV. V trim: 6 bases; J trim: 6 bases; unmatched bases: 2. From cysteine to phenylalanine, the CDR3 is 12 amino acids long. The DNA shown is the 36-base CDR3, in frame from base 1.

The TCR sequence derives from a woman between 18 and 30 years old with Graves' hyperthyroidism. The rearranged chain carries TRBV27 and TRBJ1-2; 9 of the junction bases match TRBD1. Sequences were obtained from blood. CDR3 reads: CASSWTGDGYTF. The sequence in DNA is TGTGCCAGCAGCTGGACAGGGGATGGCTACACCTTC.